This entry lists 3 T cell receptor beta chains sequenced from one sample in a study of blood T cell repertoires in COVID-19. TCRdb keeps only in-frame clones here, not all; method: immunoSEQ multiplex PCR. The table has 380,000 or so clones, more than 75% seen once; the top ten hold roughly 0.97%. Sample: PBMCs or T cells enriched from blood (not recorded which). These TCRs come from a woman in her 30s with acute COVID-19.

This chain joins TRBV5-8 and TRBJ1-4; D is unclear. Per the germline V gene, CDR1 is SGHTS and CDR2 is YDEGEE. CDR3 length: 15 residues. V was cut by 2 bases and J by 1 base, with 9 bases left in between. The CDR3 DNA is TGTGCCAGCAGCTTATCCTACAGAACTAATGAAAAACTGTTTTTT. Its translation: CASSLSYRTNEKLFF.

The chain links TRBV5-1 to TRBJ2-2, with 10 bases lining up with TRBD2. The CDR3 totals 16 residues. Trimming cost V 5 bases and J 5 bases; bases outside gene matches: 9. Per germline, CDR1 SGHRS and CDR2 YFSETQ. Here the CDR3 DNA reads TGCGCCAGCAGAACATATAGCGGGGGGCAAACCGGGGAGCTGTTTTTT. Encoded protein: CASRTYSGGQTGELFF.

With regard to this clone: Compared with germline, one end of the junction differs, possibly owing to a read error. CDR3 protein: CASSMTEYGQYF. The CDR3 region has the DNA TGTGCCAGCAGCATGACGGAGTACGGGCAGTACTTC. This chain links TRBV11-3 with TRBJ2-7; D remains ambiguous. CDR1 and CDR2 from the germline V gene are SGHNT and YENEEA. The CDR3 runs 12 residues. Supplemented by reference TRBV11-3 and TRBJ2-7, the full variable domain reads EAGVVQSPRYKIIEKKQPVAFWCNPISGHNTLYWYLQNLGQGPELLIRYENEEAVDDSQLPKDRFSAERLKGVDSTLKIQPAELGDSAVYLCASSMTEYGQYFGPGTRLTVT.